One and the same sample provided the 26 T cell receptor beta chains below, sequenced in a study of blood T cell repertoires in COVID-19. Here immunoSEQ multiplex PCR was the method, and the copy in TCRdb shows in-frame clones only, minus some. The table has roughly 120,000 clones, 80% seen once. Specimen: peripheral blood. These receptors were obtained from a human donor in a cohort sampled during active or convalescent COVID-19.

This CDR3 is CASSFRGNTIYF. The CDR3 DNA reads TGTGCCAGCAGTTTCCGTGGAAACACCATATATTTT. V usage is TRBV28 and J usage is TRBJ1-3, with D unresolved. Trimming shortened V by 3 bases and J by 3 bases, and 3 bases separated the two germline ends. Germline CDR1 and CDR2: MDHEN and SYDVKM. CDR3 length: 12 amino acids.

The rearrangement links TRBV7-9 to TRBJ2-1; 7 bases match TRBD1. Trimming removed 5 bases from V and 6 bases from J; junction bases left unmatched: 7. The germline V gene has CDR1 SEHNR and CDR2 FQNEAQ (reference sequence). The CDR3 is 14 amino acids. The CDR3 sequence is CASSPRTGPNEQFF. The CDR3 region has the DNA TGTGCCAGCAGCCCACGGACAGGACCCAATGAGCAGTTCTTC.

The rearrangement joins TRBV6-6 to TRBJ2-7, with TRBD2 identical over 9 bases. The germline V gene encodes CDR1 MNHNY and CDR2 SVGAGI (reference sequence). With 6 bases clipped from V and 4 bases from J, the junction kept 13 bases outside the gene matches. The CDR3 runs to 16 residues. CDR3 sequence (DNA): TGTGCCAGCAGGTCCGCTAATAGCGGGAGATGGTACGAGCAGTACTTC. It encodes CASRSANSGRWYEQYF.

V is TRBV18 and J is TRBJ2-5; 9 nucleotides align to TRBD2. Looked up from germline, CDR1 is KGHSH and CDR2 is LQKENI. J lost 4 bases, V lost 6 bases, and 9 bases had no gene match. The CDR3 contains 15 residues. The CDR3 DNA sequence: TGTGCCAGCTCTCTCCAGAGCGGGAGGCCAGAGACCCAGTACTTC. This codes for CASSLQSGRPETQYF.

This sequence joins TRBV18 and TRBJ2-4, with D tentatively TRBD1 (5 bases). Looked up from germline, CDR1 is KGHSH and CDR2 is LQKENI. Trimming took 5 bases from V and 1 from J, leaving 18 bases between them. This CDR3 is built from 17 residues. CDR3: CASSYQGSLGAKNIQYF. In nucleotides, the CDR3 is TGTGCCAGCTCATATCAGGGCTCCTTAGGGGCCAAAAACATTCAGTACTTC.

This chain uses TRBV10-3 with TRBJ1-1; 8 bases line up with TRBD1. Per germline, CDR1 ENHRY and CDR2 SYGVKD. The CDR3 contains 15 residues. J lost 1 base, V lost 3 bases, and 4 bases had no gene match. In DNA form, the CDR3 reads TGTGCCATCAGTGACAGGGGGCAGGGGAACACTGAAGCTTTCTTT. Translation gives CAISDRGQGNTEAFF.

A few counts support this clone. The chain recombines TRBV11-2 with TRBJ2-1; tentative D call: TRBD2 (6 bases). This CDR3 has 15 amino acids. Germline CDR1 SGHAT, CDR2 FQNNGV. The V and J ends lost 5 bases and 7 bases respectively, with 18 bases between them. The CDR3 sequence: CASSTPTGLRNEQFF. The DNA for the CDR3 is TGTGCCAGCAGCACTCCAACGGGACTGCGTAATGAGCAGTTCTTC.

This CDR3 reads CASSHSDRVIKNTEAFF. DNA of the CDR3: TGTGCCAGCAGCCACTCGGACAGGGTAATCAAGAACACTGAAGCTTTCTTT. The chain recombines TRBV3-1 (or the pseudogene TRBV3-2) with TRBJ1-1; 8 nucleotides match TRBD1. Germline lookup yields CDR1 LGHDT and CDR2 YNNKEL (reference sequence). The CDR3 covers 17 residues. V was pared by 3 bases and J by 1 base, with 10 bases of the junction left unmatched.

This chain joins TRBV5-6 and TRBJ2-7; 12 positions match TRBD2. V lost 0 bases, J lost 4 bases, and 2 bases stayed unmatched. Germline CDR1 SGHDT, CDR2 YYEEEE. The CDR3 has 15 amino acids. The CDR3 DNA reads as TGTGCCAGCAGCTTGGGACTAGCGGGAGAATACGAGCAGTACTTC. It encodes CASSLGLAGEYEQYF.

The chain has TRBV28 and TRBJ1-2, with D maybe TRBD1 (6 bases). V lost 2 bases and J lost 3, with 28 bases in between. Germline V lookup: CDR1 MDHEN, CDR2 SYDVKM. The CDR3 has 20 amino acids. The CDR3 DNA is TGTGCCAGCAGTTTAGGGGGCCTCCCGGGATCGGTGAATAACCACTATGGCTACACCTTC. Translation: CASSLGGLPGSVNNHYGYTF.

This clone has just a few counts. The chain employs TRBV15 and TRBJ2-2; tentative D call: TRBD2 (6 bases). The germline V gene has CDR1 LNHNV and CDR2 YYDKDF (reference sequence). V was shortened by 1 base and J by 0 bases, with 12 bases between the two germline ends. The CDR3 spans 17 residues. As DNA, the CDR3 is TGTGCCACCAGCAGAGGGAGGGGAGGATCGAACACCGGGGAGCTGTTTTTT. It specifies CATSRGRGGSNTGELFF.

This clone was counted many times. The chain combines TRBV6-5 with TRBJ1-1; the D gene is possibly TRBD1 (6 bases). Trimming removed 8 bases from V and 5 bases from J, with 21 bases in between. Germline V lookup: CDR1 MNHEY, CDR2 SVGAGI. The CDR3 is 15 residues long. Written as DNA, the CDR3 is TGTGCCAGCGATAGAAAGGGACACTTGGGGACTGAAGCTTTCTTT. As protein: CASDRKGHLGTEAFF.

CDR3 nucleotide sequence: TGCGCCAGCAGCTTGGTGCAGGGGGCTGGTAGGACTGAAGCTTTCTTT. It is translated as CASSLVQGAGRTEAFF. The chain carries TRBV5-1 and TRBJ1-1; 8 positions match TRBD1. The CDR3 is 16 amino acids. V was clipped by 0 bases and J by 5 bases; unmatched bases: 9. Looked up from germline, CDR1 is SGHRS and CDR2 is YFSETQ. Using reference TRBV5-1 and TRBJ1-1 for the parts outside the CDR3, the full variable domain is KAGVTQTPRYLIKTRGQQVTLSCSPISGHRSVSWYQQTPGQGLQFLFEYFSETQRNKGNFPGRFSGRQFSNSRSEMNVSTLELGDSALYLCASSLVQGAGRTEAFFGQGTRLTVV.

The table lists this clone with a count of one. The gene calls are TRBV20-1 and TRBJ2-5, with D tentatively TRBD2 (6 bases). V dropped 6 bases and J dropped 3 bases, with 8 bases sitting between them. There are 11 residues in the CDR3. CDR1 is DFQATT, CDR2 SNEGSKA, per germline (reference sequence). The CDR3 protein is CSAWEEETQYF. DNA of the CDR3: TGCAGTGCATGGGAGGAAGAGACCCAGTACTTC.

V gene TRBV7-2 combines with J gene TRBJ2-7, with TRBD2 matching over 12 bases. The CDR3 contains 15 residues. Germline assignment: CDR1 SGHTA and CDR2 FQGNSA. J gave up 7 bases and V 4 bases, and 8 bases lay outside the gene matches. CDR3 nucleotide sequence: TGTGCCAGCAGCTCCGGACTAGCGGGGAGGGGAGAGCAGTACTTC. Amino acids: CASSSGLAGRGEQYF.

The chain combines TRBV12-3 or TRBV12-4 with TRBJ1-1; D possibly corresponds to TRBD1 (5 bases). V was clipped by 11 bases and J by 4 bases, with 14 bases between them. The CDR3 totals 12 residues. CDR3 residues: CAAQTGRTEAFF. CDR3 sequence (DNA): TGTGCCGCTCAAACAGGTCGCACTGAAGCTTTCTTT.

The V and J genes are TRBV5-6 and TRBJ2-1; D possibly corresponds to TRBD1 (7 bases). V dropped 3 bases and J dropped 3 bases, with 13 bases sitting between them. The CDR3 totals 15 residues. Per germline, CDR1 SGHDT and CDR2 YYEEEE. The CDR3 is CASSSGTAGYNEQFF. CDR3 DNA sequence: TGTGCCAGCAGCTCGGGGACAGCGGGCTACAATGAGCAGTTCTTC. Variable domain in full (rest from reference TRBV5-6 and TRBJ2-1): DAGVTQSPTHLIKTRGQQVTLRCSPKSGHDTVSWYQQALGQGPQFIFQYYEEEERQRGNFPDRFSGHQFPNYSSELNVNALLLGDSALYLCASSSGTAGYNEQFFGPGTRLTVL.

This rearrangement joins TRBV19 to TRBJ2-7; perhaps TRBD1 as D (5 bases). Germline-derived CDR1 and CDR2 are LNHDA and SQIVND (reference sequence). The V and J ends lost 0 bases and 2 bases respectively, with 14 bases between them. The CDR3 covers 16 residues. In DNA, the CDR3 is TGTGCCAGTAGTATAGATCCAGGGAAAGTAGCCTACGAGCAGTACTTC. It yields the protein CASSIDPGKVAYEQYF. Full variable domain (outside the CDR3, taken from reference TRBV19 and TRBJ2-7): DGGITQSPKYLFRKEGQNVTLSCEQNLNHDAMYWYRQDPGQGLRLIYYSQIVNDFQKGDIAEGYSVSREKKESFPLTVTSAQKNPTAFYLCASSIDPGKVAYEQYFGPGTRLTVT.

A single count supports this clone. J is TRBJ1-3 and V is TRBV27; 7 bases agree with TRBD1. V was pared by 6 bases and J by 0 bases, with 8 bases of the junction left unmatched. From germline, CDR1 is MNHEY and CDR2 SMNVEV (reference sequence). The CDR3 is 16 amino acids. CDR3 in DNA: TGTGCCAGCAGACCCACAAGGGGGCTCTCTGGAAACACCATATATTTT. Protein: CASRPTRGLSGNTIYF.

In its sample, this clone was seen a few times. The V call is TRBV7-2, the J call TRBJ2-7; 7 bases align to TRBD2. This CDR3 is 13 amino acids long. CDR1 and CDR2 from the germline V gene are SGHTA and FQGNSA. V was pared by 6 bases and J by 4 bases, with 6 bases of the junction left unmatched. In DNA, the CDR3 is TGTGCCAGCAGACAAAGCGGGGAGTACGAGCAGTACTTC. Its translation is CASRQSGEYEQYF.

The V and J genes are TRBV18 and TRBJ2-7, with 12 bases lining up with TRBD1. The junction had 5 bases not matched to a gene; V was cut back by 2 bases and J by 6 bases. Per germline, CDR1 KGHSH and CDR2 LQKENI. This CDR3 is 15 amino acids long. CDR3 DNA: TGTGCCAGCTCACCAACCGGGACAGGGGGCAGCGAGCAGTACTTC. The encoded protein is CASSPTGTGGSEQYF.

V usage is TRBV7-2 and J usage is TRBJ2-2; a possible D gene is TRBD2 (5 bases). This CDR3 is built from 14 residues. Germline V gene lookup returns CDR1 SGHTA and CDR2 FQGNSA. The V gene lost 6 bases and the J gene lost 4 bases, with 12 bases spanning the gap. The DNA for the CDR3 is TGTGCCAGCAGTTCCCAACGGGGCACCGGGGAGCTGTTTTTT. Its translation is CASSSQRGTGELFF.

This chain joins TRBV5-1 and TRBJ2-7, with 9 bases lining up with TRBD1. Germline CDR1 is SGHRS and CDR2 is YFSETQ. The CDR3 totals 13 residues. V trimming: 3 bases; J trimming: 7 bases; junction bases outside the gene matches: 5. CDR3 in amino acids: CASSWDRESEQYF. DNA of the CDR3: TGCGCCAGCAGCTGGGACAGGGAATCGGAGCAGTACTTC.

The chain has TRBV5-4 and TRBJ2-2; D gene uncertain. Germline lookup yields CDR1 SGHNT and CDR2 YYREEE (reference sequence). The CDR3 is 15 amino acids. Between the trimmed V and J ends, which lost 4 bases and 2 bases, there was a span of 12 bases. The chain's CDR3 is CASSPRYSNTGELFF. In nucleotides, the CDR3 is TGTGCCAGCAGCCCCCGATACTCAAACACCGGGGAGCTGTTTTTT.

This clone was picked up one time. The chain couples TRBV19 to TRBJ1-1; 12 nucleotides align to TRBD1. The V gene end was trimmed by 7 bases and the J gene end by 1 base; junction bases not matched to a gene: 4. The CDR3 runs 15 residues. In germline, CDR1 is LNHDA, CDR2 SQIVND (reference sequence). CDR3 loop: CASKGQGAWNTEAFF. The CDR3 coding sequence is TGTGCCAGTAAGGGACAGGGGGCCTGGAACACTGAAGCTTTCTTT.

In this sample, this clone turned up once. The CDR3: CASSQSKHPRTNEKLFF. Here the CDR3 DNA reads TGTGCCAGCAGCCAATCTAAGCACCCGAGGACTAATGAAAAACTGTTTTTT. This chain joins TRBV16 and TRBJ1-4; D not certain. In germline, CDR1 is KGHSY, CDR2 FQNENV. The CDR3 runs to 17 residues. V was cut by 0 bases and J by 2 bases, with 13 bases left in between.